This T cell receptor beta chain stems from a study of a mutant IDH1 vaccine in newly diagnosed glioma. Background on the study: Vaccines were begun 4-6 weeks after radiotherapy alone, or with temozolomide cycles.

Study conclusions and caveats: There were vaccine-induced immune responses in approximately 95% of the patients.

Points on this clone: Its antigen is not identified.

The table came from immunoSEQ multiplex PCR; TCRdb's copy has only in-frame clones and leaves some out. This table holds 25,000 to 30,000 clones, roughly 85% found once. Described time point: week 23, last vaccination. It was 300 ug of mutant IDH1 20-mer peptide that made up each vaccine dose, given with topical imiquimod. The V and J ends lost 2 bases and 4 bases respectively, with 15 bases between them. Germline values: CDR1 GTSNPN, CDR2 SVGIG (reference sequence). The CDR3 has 15 amino acids. The rearrangement joins TRBV30 to TRBJ1-5; no clear D gene. The sequence was obtained from a woman in her 30s with glioma. Sequences were derived from PBMCs, sampled from a glioma patient whose treatment included an IDH1 peptide vaccine. CDR3 coding DNA: TGTGCCTGGAGTCCCCTAAGGGCCCAGAATCAGCCCCAGCATTTT. Protein sequence: CAWSPLRAQNQPQHF.